This TCR beta chain was retrieved from a study of blood T cell repertoires in COVID-19. Study background: Sites in the United States, Italy and Spain provided acute and convalescent COVID-19 samples. The analysed material was cDNA or gDNA that came from T cells, B-cell-depleted T cells, or PBMCs.

The CDR3 is 15 amino acids. Germline V CDR1 and CDR2: PRHDT, FYEKMQ (reference sequence). V lost 3 bases and J lost 6, with 14 bases in between. The table lists this clone with a count of one. Original methodology: Scientists estimated how many nucleated cells there were by amplifying reference gene primers. This table comes from immunoSEQ multiplex PCR, and its TCRdb copy is limited to in-frame clones, with some not included. The V and J calls and the clone size are those of that table, but D and trimming were determined from the DNA. The sample has 200,000 to 250,000 clones; about 78% are singletons.

Sequenced: peripheral blood. The clonotype originates from a woman in her 70s with acute or convalescent COVID-19. The chain uses TRBV13 and TRBJ1-4, with D unresolved. The CDR3 DNA is TGTGCCAGCAGCTTTAGGACCGGGGAAGATGAAAAACTGTTTTTT. Its protein is CASSFRTGEDEKLFF.